The following is a TCR beta chain sequence with its context. Its cognate antigen is unknown. These data come from a study of CD8 T cells in ankylosing spondylitis. General observations from the study: Disease-linked clones reportedly showed significant enrichment in matched ankylosing spondylitis synovial fluid.

Via MiXCR, TCRdb re-called the 5' RACE reads, giving one row per CDR3 protein. The data contain 350,000 or so distinct CDR3 sequences, around a tenth of them seen just once; the ten biggest clones take up roughly 9.2%. The receptor comes from a female donor with ankylosing spondylitis or in good health (not recorded which). The sample comprised blood, either unsorted or a sorted T cell fraction (not recorded which).

As DNA, the CDR3 is TGCGCCAGCAGCTTTGCGACTAATGAGCAGTTCTTC. This gives the protein CASSFATNEQFF. The J gene is TRBJ2-1, the V gene TRBV5-1; D is ambiguous. CDR1 and CDR2 from the germline V gene are SGHRS and YFSETQ. This CDR3 has 12 residues. The ends were cut back, 2 bases at V and 7 bases at J, with 7 bases in the middle.